The rows below give T cell receptor beta chains drawn from one sample of a study of T cell responses to AZD1222 COVID-19 vaccine. Measured with immunoSEQ multiplex PCR; TCRdb has only the in-frame clones, and not every one. The sample shows 150,000 or so clones, 89% of them seen only once. Sequencing was performed on peripheral blood, taken on day 0 of AZD1222 vaccination. The receptor set was obtained from an adult in good health. CDR3s include the opening cysteine and the closing phenylalanine or tryptophan. A D gene is named only where the DNA matches it firmly. The size entry is marked missing in some rows and otherwise reads once, few, many or a size class.

j_call: TRBJ1-5
d_call: TRBD1
v_call: TRBV3-1/TRBV3-2
clone_size: -
cdr3_length: 15
cdr3_nt: TGTGCCAGCAGCCGACAGGGAGGGAGCAATCAGCCCCAGCATTTT
cdr3_aa: CASSRQGGSNQPQHF

j_call: TRBJ1-4
d_call: TRBD1
v_call: TRBV3-1/TRBV3-2
clone_size: once
cdr3_length: 15
cdr3_nt: TGTGCCAGCAGCCAACAGACAGGGTCGGGTGAAAAACTGTTTTTT
cdr3_aa: CASSQQTGSGEKLFF

j_call: TRBJ1-1
d_call: TRBD1
v_call: TRBV19
clone_size: -
cdr3_length: 13
cdr3_nt: TGTGCCAGTAGTGAACAGGGGCGCACTGAAGCTTTCTTT
cdr3_aa: CASSEQGRTEAFF

j_call: TRBJ1-4
d_call: TRBD1
v_call: TRBV7-9
clone_size: few
cdr3_length: 16
cdr3_nt: TGTGCCAGCAGCCTGACAGGGGAGGCAACTAATGAAAAACTGTTTTTT
cdr3_aa: CASSLTGEATNEKLFF

j_call: TRBJ1-1
d_call: -
v_call: TRBV6-5
clone_size: -
cdr3_length: 11
cdr3_nt: TGTGCCAGCAGTTACGGCTGGGAAGCTTTCTTT
cdr3_aa: CASSYGWEAFF

j_call: TRBJ1-5
d_call: TRBD1
v_call: TRBV28
clone_size: -
cdr3_length: 16
cdr3_nt: TGTGCCAGCACTAACCCGACAGGGGGCCCTTCTCAGCCCCAGCATTTT
cdr3_aa: CASTNPTGGPSQPQHF

j_call: TRBJ2-7
d_call: TRBD2
v_call: TRBV18
clone_size: -
cdr3_length: 21
cdr3_nt: TGTGCCAGCTCCCTGGGCGCCGGGGAGGGCTATGAGACAACCCCGGGAAACGAGCAGTACTTC
cdr3_aa: CASSLGAGEGYETTPGNEQYF

j_call: TRBJ2-1
d_call: -
v_call: TRBV7-9
clone_size: -
cdr3_length: 12
cdr3_nt: TGTGCCAGCAGCTTCAGAGATAATGAGCAGTTCTTC
cdr3_aa: CASSFRDNEQFF

j_call: TRBJ1-2
d_call: TRBD1
v_call: TRBV10-3
clone_size: -
cdr3_length: 13
cdr3_nt: TGTGCCACCAAGCGGCAGGGGGATGATGGCTACACCTTC
cdr3_aa: CATKRQGDDGYTF

j_call: TRBJ1-1
d_call: -
v_call: TRBV5-6
clone_size: once
cdr3_length: 13
cdr3_nt: TGTGCCAGCAGCTCGACAGGGAACACTGAAGCTTTCTTT
cdr3_aa: CASSSTGNTEAFF

j_call: TRBJ2-1
d_call: TRBD2
v_call: TRBV19
clone_size: -
cdr3_length: 16
cdr3_nt: TGTGCCAGTACCGCACTAGCGGGAAGGTCCTACAATGAGCAGTTCTTC
cdr3_aa: CASTALAGRSYNEQFF

j_call: TRBJ1-5
d_call: -
v_call: TRBV18
clone_size: -
cdr3_length: 15
cdr3_nt: TGTGCCAGCTCACCAGGGGGGATGAACAATCAGCCCCAGCATTTT
cdr3_aa: CASSPGGMNNQPQHF

j_call: TRBJ1-2
d_call: -
v_call: TRBV12-3/TRBV12-4
clone_size: -
cdr3_length: 12
cdr3_nt: TGTGCCAGCAGTGGCCGTTACTATGGCTACACCTTC
cdr3_aa: CASSGRYYGYTF

j_call: TRBJ1-2
d_call: -
v_call: TRBV7-2
clone_size: -
cdr3_length: 14
cdr3_nt: TGTGCCAGCAGCTTAGTTTACGGGGGCAATGGCTACACCTTC
cdr3_aa: CASSLVYGGNGYTF

j_call: TRBJ1-2
d_call: TRBD1
v_call: TRBV4-1
clone_size: -
cdr3_length: 15
cdr3_nt: TGCGCCAGCGCCCCGGAAGGGGGCTTCAACTATGGCTACACCTTC
cdr3_aa: CASAPEGGFNYGYTF

j_call: TRBJ2-1
d_call: -
v_call: TRBV7-9
clone_size: once
cdr3_length: 12
cdr3_nt: TGTGCCAGCACTAGGGCCAGGGATGAGCAGTTCTTC
cdr3_aa: CASTRARDEQFF